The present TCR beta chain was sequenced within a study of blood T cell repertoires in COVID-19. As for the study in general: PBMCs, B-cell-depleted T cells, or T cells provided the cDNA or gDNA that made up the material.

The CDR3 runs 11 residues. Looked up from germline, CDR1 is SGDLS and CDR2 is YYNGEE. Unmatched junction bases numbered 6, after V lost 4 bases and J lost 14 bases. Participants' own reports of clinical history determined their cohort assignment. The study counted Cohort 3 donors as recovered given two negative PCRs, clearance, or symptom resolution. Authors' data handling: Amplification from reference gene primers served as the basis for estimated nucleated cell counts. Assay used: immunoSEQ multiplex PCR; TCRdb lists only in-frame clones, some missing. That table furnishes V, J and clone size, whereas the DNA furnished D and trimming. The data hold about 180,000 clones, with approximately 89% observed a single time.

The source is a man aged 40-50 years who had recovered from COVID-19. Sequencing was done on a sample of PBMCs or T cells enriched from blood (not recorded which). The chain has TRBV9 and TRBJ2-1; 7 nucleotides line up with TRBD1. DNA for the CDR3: TGTGCCAGCAGCCTAGACAGGGAAGAGTTCTTC. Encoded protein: CASSLDREEFF. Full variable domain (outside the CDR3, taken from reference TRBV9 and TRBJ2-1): DSGVTQTPKHLITATGQRVTLRCSPRSGDLSVYWYQQSLDQGLQFLIQYYNGEERAKGNILERFSAQQFPDLHSELNLSSLELGDSALYFCASSLDREEFFGPGTRLTVL.